The clone carrying this T cell receptor beta chain was seen a single time. Antigen: not known. Isolating CD4+ T cells followed less than 11 days of culture. This person caught SARS-CoV-2 sometime from March to December 2020, and PCR testing confirmed the infection. Either the mRNA-1273 or the BNT162b2 vaccine was given to participants as two doses. Replacing half the medium with IL-2 medium was done on days 3 and 7. Profiling relied on immunoSEQ multiplex PCR, and the TCRdb table lists in-frame clones only, not all of them. The sample consists of some 31,000 clones, 75% of them appearing once. The data derive from a study of vaccination effects on CD4 cells after COVID-19. Study-level background: Each culture well received about 2 million PBMC. These cells were then cultured in IMDM with about 9.9 IU/ml IL-2 and 10 ug/ml peptides.

Notes on the study in general: Spike-reactive clones present post-vaccine in convalescents were predominantly new vaccine-induced clones. After vaccination, at late timepoints, clones induced by infection and by vaccine contracted markedly.

This CDR3 has 15 amino acids. The V segment lost 6 bases and the J segment 2 bases; nucleotides outside the gene matches: 7. Per the germline V gene, CDR1 is MNHEY and CDR2 is SVGAGI. The V call is TRBV6-5, the J call TRBJ2-5; 9 bases are a match to TRBD2. The receptor's source is a human donor who had a prior SARS-CoV-2 infection. The sample here was CD4+ T cells from PBMCs cultured without peptide, taken after COVID-19 vaccination. The DNA of the CDR3 is TGTGCCAGCAGCTCGGTGGCGGGGGGGCAAGAGACCCAGTACTTC. Its protein product is CASSSVAGGQETQYF.